This T cell receptor beta chain comes out of a study of glioma-infiltrating T cells. Details on this clonotype: Its specificity is not known.

The study, taken as a whole, reports: Very few CDR3 sequences were shared between tissue and blood.

The iRepertoire nested amplicon-rescue multiplex PCR amplified TCR alpha and beta CDR3s from RNA. TCRdb reprocessed the multiplex PCR reads via MiXCR and lists one record per CDR3 protein. Of 90,000 to 110,000 distinct CDR3 sequences listed, under 30% are singletons. The clonotype was recovered from a human donor with low-grade glioma or glioblastoma, undergoing nonglioma brain surgery, or in good health (not recorded which). Sequenced: glioma tissue, nonneoplastic brain tissue, or PBMCs (not recorded which).

DNA of the CDR3: TGTGCCAACCTGGAGACCGGGACAGGGGGCGGGAGGACGACTGAAGCTTTCTTT. This gives the protein CANLETGTGGGRTTEAFF. The rearrangement links TRBV3-1 to TRBJ1-1; 12 bases agree with TRBD1. V lost 10 bases, J lost 5 bases, and 20 bases stayed unmatched. In germline, CDR1 is LGHDT, CDR2 YNNKEL (reference sequence). The CDR3 loop spans 18 amino acids.